This is a list of T cell receptor beta chains from one sample in a study of monozygotic twins with inflammatory bowel disease. TCRdb re-called the 5' RACE reads and catalogs CDR3 proteins one per entry, DNA excluded. The repertoire table contains 200,000 to 250,000 distinct CDR3 sequences. Sequenced: blood. These receptors came from a human donor with ulcerative colitis or Crohn's disease, or a healthy co-twin of an affected twin (not recorded which). The CDR3 runs from the conserved cysteine through the conserved F or W.

TRBV9	TRBJ1-1	CASSSPGRIDSFF
TRBV6-1	TRBJ2-3	CASSRSLAGLADTQYF
TRBV5-4	TRBJ2-5	CASMIEGTEETQYF
TRBV9	TRBJ2-1	CASSVDVGRYNEQFF
TRBV20-1	TRBJ1-2	CSARFNPNYGYTF
TRBV20-1	TRBJ1-4	CSARQTRGEKLFF
TRBV15	TRBJ1-4	CATNQRQGAEKLFF
TRBV6-5	TRBJ1-2	CATKLPGYGYTF
TRBV2	TRBJ1-5	CASGRLTGIGQPQHF
TRBV9	TRBJ2-7	CASSPTNLDHEQYF
TRBV5-5	TRBJ1-2	CASSLGGAGNYGYTF
TRBV5-1	TRBJ2-5	CASSFGARYQETQYF
TRBV7-9	TRBJ1-3	CASSPRGFSGNTIYF
TRBV11-2	TRBJ2-5	CASSPPGLLGETQYF
TRBV5-4	TRBJ2-1	CASSTGTDLSYNEQFF
TRBV5-1	TRBJ2-4	CASSPGPPGELDIQYF
TRBV7-6	TRBJ1-6	CASSRRQGNSPLHF
TRBV3-1	TRBJ1-1	CASGRQGITEAFF
TRBV12-3/TRBV12-4	TRBJ2-7	CASSPGAYTYEQYF
TRBV20-1	TRBJ1-1	CSARDEDTLINTEAFF
TRBV2	TRBJ1-1	CASTAGKKAFF
TRBV10-3	TRBJ2-7	CAISGGYEQYF
TRBV5-1	TRBJ2-7	CASSENNPYEQYF
TRBV3-1	TRBJ2-3	CASSRRTDSQYF
TRBV27	TRBJ1-2	CASSPQENHGYTF
TRBV4-1	TRBJ2-3	CASRQGSGEHADTQYF
TRBV21-1	TRBJ1-4	CASSSGGVSEKLFF
TRBV3-1	TRBJ1-2	CASSVTGAYGYTF
TRBV15	TRBJ1-1	CATSRDTVQVNTEAFF
TRBV12-3/TRBV12-4	TRBJ1-1	CASSFNWDGTEAFF
TRBV27	TRBJ1-2	CASSWDAYYGYTF
TRBV5-1	TRBJ2-2	CASSLAGLIGELFF
TRBV7-2	TRBJ1-6	CASSAGLLRPLHF
TRBV7-6	TRBJ2-2	CASRTNGELFF
TRBV7-9	TRBJ2-2	CASSLVPHTGELFF
TRBV18	TRBJ2-1	CASSPTTANEQFF
TRBV20-1	TRBJ2-5	CSARGLSGGARETQYF
TRBV5-1	TRBJ2-5	CASSWSGTEQETQYF
TRBV18	TRBJ2-2	CASSNERMKTGELFF
TRBV12-3/TRBV12-4	TRBJ2-3	CASSSGTAWTDTQYF
TRBV5-5	TRBJ2-7	CASSLAGRITYEQYF
TRBV29-1	TRBJ1-5	CSVGHTSNQPQHF
TRBV5-1	TRBJ2-1	CASSNDGTEKQFF
TRBV12-3/TRBV12-4	TRBJ1-5	CASSRETGYQPQHF
TRBV6-1	TRBJ2-1	CASTLAGALNEQFF
TRBV20-1	TRBJ2-5	CSARATSGGSGETQYF
TRBV5-1	TRBJ2-1	CASSGGQGEGEQFF
TRBV6-1	TRBJ1-1	CASSATVNTEAFF
TRBV7-7	TRBJ2-7	CASSSGTGRYEQYF
TRBV5-1	TRBJ2-2	CASSPNGAYIAGELFF
TRBV5-1	TRBJ2-1	CASSGGLQNEQFF
TRBV12-3/TRBV12-4	TRBJ2-7	CASSTQGANEQYF
TRBV3-1	TRBJ1-2	CASSQDGLSGRLYGYTF
TRBV25-1	TRBJ1-6	CASTFLGPLHF
TRBV5-1	TRBJ2-7	CASSFYIGDGYEQYF
TRBV7-9	TRBJ1-5	CASSNINSNQPQHF
TRBV5-4	TRBJ1-1	CASSRDRVNTEAFF